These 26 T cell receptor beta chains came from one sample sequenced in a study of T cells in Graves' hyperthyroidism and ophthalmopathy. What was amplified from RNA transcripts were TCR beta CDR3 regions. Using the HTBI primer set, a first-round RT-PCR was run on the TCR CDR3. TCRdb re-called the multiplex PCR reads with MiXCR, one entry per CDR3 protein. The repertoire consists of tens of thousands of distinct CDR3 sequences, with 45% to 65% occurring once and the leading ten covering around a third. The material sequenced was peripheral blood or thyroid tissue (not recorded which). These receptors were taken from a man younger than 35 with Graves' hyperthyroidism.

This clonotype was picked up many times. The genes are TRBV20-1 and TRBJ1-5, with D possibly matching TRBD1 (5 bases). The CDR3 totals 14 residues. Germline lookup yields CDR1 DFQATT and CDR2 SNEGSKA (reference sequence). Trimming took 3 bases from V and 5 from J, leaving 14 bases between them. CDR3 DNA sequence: TGCAGTGCTAGGTTGGGGGAAAATTATCAGCCCCAGCATTTT. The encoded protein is CSARLGENYQPQHF.

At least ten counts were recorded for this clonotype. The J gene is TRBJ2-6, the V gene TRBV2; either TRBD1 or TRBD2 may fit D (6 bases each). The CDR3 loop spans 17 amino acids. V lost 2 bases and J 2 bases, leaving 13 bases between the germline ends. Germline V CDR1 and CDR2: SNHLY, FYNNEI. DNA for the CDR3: TGTGCCAGCAGTGAAATAGCAGGGGAGGCTGGGGCCAACGTCCTGACTTTC. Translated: CASSEIAGEAGANVLTF.

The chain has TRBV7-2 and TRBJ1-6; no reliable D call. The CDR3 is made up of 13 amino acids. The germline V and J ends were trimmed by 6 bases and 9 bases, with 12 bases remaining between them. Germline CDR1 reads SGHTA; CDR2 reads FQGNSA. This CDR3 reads CASSDSVGSPLHF. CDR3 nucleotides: TGTGCCAGCAGTGACTCGGTCGGTTCACCCCTCCACTTT.

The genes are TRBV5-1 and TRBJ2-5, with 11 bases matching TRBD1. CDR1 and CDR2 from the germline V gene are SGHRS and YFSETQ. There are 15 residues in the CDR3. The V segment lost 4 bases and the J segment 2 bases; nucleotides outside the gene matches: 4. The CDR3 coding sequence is TGCGCCAGCAGCCCTGGGACAGGGGGACAAGAGACCCAGTACTTC. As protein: CASSPGTGGQETQYF.

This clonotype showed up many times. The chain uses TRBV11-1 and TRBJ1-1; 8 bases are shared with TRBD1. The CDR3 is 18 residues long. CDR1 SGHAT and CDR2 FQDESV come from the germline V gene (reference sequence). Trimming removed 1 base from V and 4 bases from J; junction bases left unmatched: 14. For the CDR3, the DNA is TGTGCCAGCAGCTTAGAAGCGTGGACAGGGTTTTTTGGCACTGAAGCTTTCTTT. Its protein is CASSLEAWTGFFGTEAFF.

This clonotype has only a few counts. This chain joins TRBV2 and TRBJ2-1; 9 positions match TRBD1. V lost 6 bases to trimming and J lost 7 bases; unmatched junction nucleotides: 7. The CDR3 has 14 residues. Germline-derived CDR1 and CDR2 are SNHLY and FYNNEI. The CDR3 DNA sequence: TGTGCCAGCAGAGAGTGGACAGGGGAGAATGAGCAGTTCTTC. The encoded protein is CASREWTGENEQFF. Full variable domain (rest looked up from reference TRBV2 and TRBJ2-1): EPEVTQTPSHQVTQMGQEVILRCVPISNHLYFYWYRQILGQKVEFLVSFYNNEISEKSEIFDDQFSVERPDGSNFTLKIRSTKLEDSAMYFCASREWTGENEQFFGPGTRLTVL.

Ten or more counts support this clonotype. The chain's CDR3 is CASMGQGDEQYF. The CDR3 coding sequence is TGTGCCAGCATGGGACAGGGGGACGAGCAGTACTTC. The rearrangement uses TRBV18 and TRBJ2-7, with 11 bases lining up with TRBD1. This CDR3 has 12 residues. The V gene end was trimmed by 8 bases and the J gene end by 5 bases; junction bases not matched to a gene: 2. The germline V gene has CDR1 KGHSH and CDR2 LQKENI.

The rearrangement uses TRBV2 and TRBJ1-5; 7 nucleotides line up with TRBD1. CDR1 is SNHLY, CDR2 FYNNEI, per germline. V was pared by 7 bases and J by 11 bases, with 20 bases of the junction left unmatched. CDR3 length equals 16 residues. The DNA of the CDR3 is TGTGCCAGCACCAATGACAGGGCGCGCGGCCAAGAGACCCAGCATTTT. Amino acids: CASTNDRARGQETQHF.

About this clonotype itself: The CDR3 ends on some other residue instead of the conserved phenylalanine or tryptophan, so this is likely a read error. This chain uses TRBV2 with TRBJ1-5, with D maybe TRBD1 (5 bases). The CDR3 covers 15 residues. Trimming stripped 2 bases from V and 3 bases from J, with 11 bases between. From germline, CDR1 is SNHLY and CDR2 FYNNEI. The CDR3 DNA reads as TGTGCCAGCAGTGAAATGGGGCAGACCAATCAGCCCCAGCATTCT. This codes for CASSEMGQTNQPQHS.

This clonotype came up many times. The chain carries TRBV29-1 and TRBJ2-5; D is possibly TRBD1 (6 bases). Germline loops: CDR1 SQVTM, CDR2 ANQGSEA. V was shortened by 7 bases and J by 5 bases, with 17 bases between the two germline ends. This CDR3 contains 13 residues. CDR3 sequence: CSATRGELETQYF. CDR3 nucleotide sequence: TGCAGCGCTACCAGGGGAGAGTTGGAGACCCAGTACTTC.

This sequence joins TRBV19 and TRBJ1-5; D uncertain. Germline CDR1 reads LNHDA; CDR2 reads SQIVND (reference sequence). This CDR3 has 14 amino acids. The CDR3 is CASKAPNSNQPQHF. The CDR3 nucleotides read TGTGCATCTAAGGCGCCAAATAGCAATCAGCCCCAGCATTTT.

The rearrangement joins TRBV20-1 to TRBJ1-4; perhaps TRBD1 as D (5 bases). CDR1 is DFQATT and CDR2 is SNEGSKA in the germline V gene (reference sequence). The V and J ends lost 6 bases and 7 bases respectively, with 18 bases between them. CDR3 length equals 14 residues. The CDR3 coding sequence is TGCAGTGCCAGACTCGAAAGTGGGGGTGAAAAACTGTTTTTT. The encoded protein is CSARLESGGEKLFF.

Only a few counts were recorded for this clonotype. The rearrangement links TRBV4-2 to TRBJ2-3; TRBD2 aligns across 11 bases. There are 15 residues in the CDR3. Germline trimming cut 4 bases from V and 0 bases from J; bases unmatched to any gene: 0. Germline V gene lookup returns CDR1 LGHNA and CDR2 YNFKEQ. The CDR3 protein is CASSRTSGSTDTQYF. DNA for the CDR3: TGTGCCAGCAGCCGGACTAGCGGGAGCACAGATACGCAGTATTTT.

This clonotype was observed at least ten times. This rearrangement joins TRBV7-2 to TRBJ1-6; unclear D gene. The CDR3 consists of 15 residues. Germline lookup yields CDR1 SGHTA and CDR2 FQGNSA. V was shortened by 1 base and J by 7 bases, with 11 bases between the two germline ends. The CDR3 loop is CASSLVNGGNSPLHF. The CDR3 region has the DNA TGTGCCAGCAGCTTAGTCAATGGAGGGAATTCACCCCTCCACTTT.

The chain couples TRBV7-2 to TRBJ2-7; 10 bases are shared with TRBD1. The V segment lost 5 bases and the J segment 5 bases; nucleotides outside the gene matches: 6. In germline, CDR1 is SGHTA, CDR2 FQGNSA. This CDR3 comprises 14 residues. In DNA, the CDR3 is TGTGCCAGCAGCCGGGACAGGGGTCCCAACGAGCAGTACTTC. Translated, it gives CASSRDRGPNEQYF.

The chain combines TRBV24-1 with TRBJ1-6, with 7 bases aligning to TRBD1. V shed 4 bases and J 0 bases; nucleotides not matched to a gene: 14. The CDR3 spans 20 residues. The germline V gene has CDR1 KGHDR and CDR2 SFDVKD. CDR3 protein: CATSESGTAKTSSYNSPLHF. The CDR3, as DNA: TGTGCCACCAGTGAGTCCGGGACAGCGAAAACGAGCTCCTATAATTCACCCCTCCACTTT.

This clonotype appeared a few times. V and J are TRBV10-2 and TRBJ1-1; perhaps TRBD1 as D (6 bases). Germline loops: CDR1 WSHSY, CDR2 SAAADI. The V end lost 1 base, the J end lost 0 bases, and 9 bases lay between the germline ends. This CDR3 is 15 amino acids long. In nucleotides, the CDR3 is TGCGCCAGCAGTGAGTTCGGGGGCTTGAACACTGAAGCTTTCTTT. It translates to CASSEFGGLNTEAFF.

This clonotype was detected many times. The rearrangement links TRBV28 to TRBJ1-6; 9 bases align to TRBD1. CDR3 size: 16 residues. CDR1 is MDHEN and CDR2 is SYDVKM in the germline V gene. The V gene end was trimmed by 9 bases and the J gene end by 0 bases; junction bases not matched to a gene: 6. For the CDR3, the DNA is TGTGCCAGTCGCCGGGACAGGGCCTCCTATAATTCACCCCTCCACTTT. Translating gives CASRRDRASYNSPLHF.

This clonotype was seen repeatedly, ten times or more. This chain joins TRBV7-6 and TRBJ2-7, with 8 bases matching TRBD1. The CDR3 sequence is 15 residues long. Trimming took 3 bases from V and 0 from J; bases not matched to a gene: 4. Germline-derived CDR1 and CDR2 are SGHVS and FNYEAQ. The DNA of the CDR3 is TGTGCCAGCAGCTTCGGGACAGGTTACTCCTACGAGCAGTACTTC. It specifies CASSFGTGYSYEQYF.

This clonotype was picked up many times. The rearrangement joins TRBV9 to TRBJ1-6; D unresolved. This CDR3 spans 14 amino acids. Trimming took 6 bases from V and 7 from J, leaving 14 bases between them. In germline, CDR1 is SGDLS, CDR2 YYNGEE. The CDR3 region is CASKWAKENSPLHF. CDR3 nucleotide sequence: TGTGCCAGCAAGTGGGCAAAAGAGAATTCACCCCTCCACTTT.

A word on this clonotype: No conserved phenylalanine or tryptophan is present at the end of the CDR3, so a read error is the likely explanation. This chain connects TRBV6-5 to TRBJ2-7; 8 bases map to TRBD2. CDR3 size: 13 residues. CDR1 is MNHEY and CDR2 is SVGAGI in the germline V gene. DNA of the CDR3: TGTGCCAGCACCCCGGGGGGGACCTACGGGCAGTACCTC. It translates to CASTPGGTYGQYL.

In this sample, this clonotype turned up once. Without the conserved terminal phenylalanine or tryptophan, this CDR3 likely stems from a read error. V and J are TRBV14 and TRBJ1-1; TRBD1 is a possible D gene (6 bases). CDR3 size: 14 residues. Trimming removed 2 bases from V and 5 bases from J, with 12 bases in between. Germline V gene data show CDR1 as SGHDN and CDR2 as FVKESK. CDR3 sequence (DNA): TGTGCCAGCAGCCAAATGACAGGTATGACTGAAGCTTTCCTT. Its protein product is CASSQMTGMTEAFL.

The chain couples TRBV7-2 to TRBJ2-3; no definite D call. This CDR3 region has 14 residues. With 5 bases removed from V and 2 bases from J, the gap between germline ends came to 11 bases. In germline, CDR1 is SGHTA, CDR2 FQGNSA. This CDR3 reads CASSRRTTTDTQYF. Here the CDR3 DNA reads TGTGCCAGCAGCCGACGGACGACCACAGATACGCAGTATTTT.

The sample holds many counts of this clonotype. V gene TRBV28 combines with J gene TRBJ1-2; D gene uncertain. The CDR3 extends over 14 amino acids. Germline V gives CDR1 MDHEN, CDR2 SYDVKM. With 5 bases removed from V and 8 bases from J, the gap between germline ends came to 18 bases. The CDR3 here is CASSLGRVESGYTF. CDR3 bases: TGTGCCAGCAGTCTCGGTCGGGTGGAGTCCGGCTACACCTTC.

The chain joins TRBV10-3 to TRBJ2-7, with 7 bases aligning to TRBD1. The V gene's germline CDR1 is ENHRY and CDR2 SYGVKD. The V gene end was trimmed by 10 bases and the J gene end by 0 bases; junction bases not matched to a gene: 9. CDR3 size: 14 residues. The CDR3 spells CATSHRGSSYEQYF. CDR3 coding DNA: TGTGCCACTAGCCACAGGGGAAGCTCCTACGAGCAGTACTTC.

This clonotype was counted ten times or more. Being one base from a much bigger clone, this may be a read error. As DNA, the CDR3 is TGTGCCAGCAGCTTAGAATGGCAGGGAGCTAACTATGGCCACACCTTC. Its translation: CASSLEWQGANYGHTF. The V and J genes are TRBV7-9 and TRBJ1-2; D may be TRBD1 (5 bases). The CDR3 length is 16 residues. Germline V gene lookup returns CDR1 SEHNR and CDR2 FQNEAQ (reference sequence).